This record looks at one T cell receptor beta chain sequence and its context. Antigen unknown. Produced via immunoSEQ multiplex PCR; TCRdb's table is partial and in-frame only. There are about 41,000 clones in the sample; 75% to 85% occur only once, and almost 8% lies in the top ten. The data were taken from a study of T cells in localized non-small cell lung cancer. General study results and limits: Tumor trailed uninvolved adjacent lung in T cell clonality, which peaked there. Longer overall survival was seen with higher T cell density measured in blood. Owing to sequencing of a solitary tumor region, heterogeneity cannot be discounted. A median of around 60 of the top 100 tumor clones appeared in adjacent lung, which was paired and uninvolved.

Deletions cut 3 bases from V and 6 bases from J, with 24 bases between. The CDR3 totals 17 residues. Germline V gives CDR1 MDHEN, CDR2 SYDVKM. The sequencing used PBMCs, collected before any cancer treatment. The rearrangement uses TRBV28 and TRBJ2-7; D possibly matches TRBD1 or TRBD2 (6 bases each). This receptor was obtained from a man aged 35-75 years with stage II lung adenocarcinoma. In nucleotides, the CDR3 is TGTGCCAGCAGTTTCCTCCCCCCTAGGGGGGTCAGGGGCGAGCAGTACTTC. Protein: CASSFLPPRGVRGEQYF.